One and the same sample provided the 20 T cell receptor beta chains below, sequenced in a study of CD8 T cells in Susac syndrome. After extraction with the RNeasy kit, about 0.45 to 1 ug of the RNA was reverse transcribed using random hexamers. TCRdb re-called the immunoSEQ multiplex PCR reads with MiXCR, one entry per CDR3 protein. The sample records some 220,000 distinct CDR3 sequences, about 96% being singletons. The material sequenced was CD4+ T cells from PBMCs. The receptor source for this set is a human donor with multiple sclerosis.

The genes are TRBV6-5 and TRBJ2-3; perhaps TRBD2 as D (6 bases). Trimming stripped 6 bases from V and 5 bases from J, with 15 bases between. This CDR3 comprises 14 residues. Germline V gives CDR1 MNHEY, CDR2 SVGAGI. CDR3 DNA: TGTGCCAGCAGATCTCGGGAGATTGAAGATACGCAGTATTTT. Its translation is CASRSREIEDTQYF.

The genes are TRBV21-1 and TRBJ2-1; the table's TRBD1 call for D was not verified on the DNA. TRBV21-1 is marked as a pseudogene. This CDR3 comprises 17 residues. The DNA for the CDR3 is TGTGCCAGCAGCAAATCGCAGACGGGACGTTTTTTCAATGAGCAGTTCTTC. Protein product: CASSKSQTGRFFNEQFF.

This sequence joins TRBV21-1 and TRBJ2-7. TRBV21-1 is tagged as a pseudogene. CDR3 length equals 15 residues. The CDR3 region has the DNA TGTGCCAGCAGAGAGTATAAACCCAGAGCCTACGAGCAGTACTTC. This translates into CASREYKPRAYEQYF.

The V and J genes are TRBV28 and TRBJ2-3, with 7 bases aligning to TRBD2. V shed 5 bases, J shed 8 bases, and the junction held 10 bases outside the gene matches. This CDR3 contains 14 residues. Per the germline V gene, CDR1 is MDHEN and CDR2 is SYDVKM. As DNA, the CDR3 is TGTGCCAGCAGTGAGACTAGCACAGATGGTACGCAGTATTTT. Protein: CASSETSTDGTQYF. Full variable domain (outside the CDR3, taken from reference TRBV28 and TRBJ2-3): DVKVTQSSRYLVKRTGEKVFLECVQDMDHENMFWYRQDPGLGLRLIYFSYDVKMKEKGDIPEGYSVSREKKERFSLILESASTNQTSMYLCASSETSTDGTQYFGPGTRLTVL.

The chain recombines TRBV5-4 with TRBJ2-7, with 9 bases aligning to TRBD1. After removal of 0 bases from V and 0 bases from J, the junction contained 13 bases not matched to a gene. The CDR3 has 19 residues. The germline gives CDR1 SGHNT, CDR2 YYREEE (reference sequence). For the CDR3, the DNA is TGTGCCAGCAGCTTGGAGTTACGGACAGGGGACCGGGGCTCCTACGAGCAGTACTTC. Protein: CASSLELRTGDRGSYEQYF. The complete variable domain, with remaining parts taken from reference TRBV5-4 and TRBJ2-7, reads ETGVTQSPTHLIKTRGQQVTLRCSSQSGHNTVSWYQQALGQGPQFIFQYYREEENGRGNFPPRFSGLQFPNYSSELNVNALELDDSALYLCASSLELRTGDRGSYEQYFGPGTRLTVT.

This chain uses TRBV16 with TRBJ1-1; D unclear. V dropped 2 bases and J dropped 1 base, with 11 bases sitting between them. CDR1 is KGHSY, CDR2 FQNENV, per germline. This CDR3 region has 15 residues. CDR3 in DNA: TGTGCCAGCAGCCAAGGTACGGCCCGGAACACTGAAGCTTTCTTT. This translates into CASSQGTARNTEAFF.

The rearrangement links TRBV6-5 to TRBJ1-2, with D maybe TRBD1 (6 bases). The CDR3 contains 15 residues. The germline CDR1 and CDR2 sequences are MNHEY and SVGAGI. The ends were cut back, 5 bases at V and 10 bases at J, with 23 bases in the middle. DNA of the CDR3: TGTGCCAGCAGTCCCTGGACAGTGAAGGTCTCTGTCTACACCTTC. Its protein is CASSPWTVKVSVYTF.

V gene TRBV20-1 combines with J gene TRBJ2-2, with no clear D. From germline, CDR1 is DFQATT and CDR2 SNEGSKA (reference sequence). V lost 2 bases and J 3 bases, leaving 7 bases between the germline ends. The CDR3 length is 13 residues. The CDR3 spells CSARKGYTGELFF. The CDR3 bases are TGCAGTGCTAGAAAGGGATACACCGGGGAGCTGTTTTTT.

The J gene is TRBJ1-6, the V gene TRBV2; the D gene is possibly TRBD1 (5 bases). The CDR3 is made up of 15 amino acids. V was pared by 7 bases and J by 3 bases, with 13 bases between. CDR1 SNHLY and CDR2 FYNNEI come from the germline V gene. Written as DNA, the CDR3 is TGTGCCAGCACCCAATCGGGGGACTATAATTCACCCCTCCACTTT. Protein sequence: CASTQSGDYNSPLHF.

The chain uses TRBV2 and TRBJ2-7; 8 bases are a match to TRBD2. The CDR3 is 15 amino acids. From germline, CDR1 is SNHLY and CDR2 FYNNEI. After removal of 0 bases from V and 5 bases from J, the junction contained 6 bases not matched to a gene. The CDR3 sequence: CASSEAIAGIHEQYF. Here the CDR3 DNA reads TGTGCCAGCAGTGAAGCAATAGCGGGAATCCACGAGCAGTACTTC.

This rearrangement joins TRBV5-1 to TRBJ1-6; maybe TRBD1 (6 bases). The CDR3 consists of 14 residues. V was shortened by 1 base and J by 9 bases, with 11 bases between the two germline ends. In germline, CDR1 is SGHRS, CDR2 YFSETQ. The CDR3 reads CASSLTGSSSPLHF. The CDR3 nucleotides are TGCGCCAGCAGCTTGACAGGGAGTAGTTCACCCCTCCACTTT.

V is TRBV21-1 and J is TRBJ2-6; TRBD2 reflects the table's D call only, with no check against the DNA. TRBV21-1 is noted as a pseudogene. CDR3 size: 18 residues. The CDR3 region has the DNA TGTGCCAGCAGCAGGACTATTCTTGGGGGCTCTGGGGCCAACGTCCTGACTTTC. It codes for CASSRTILGGSGANVLTF.

The chain joins TRBV7-8 to TRBJ2-3; no clear D. V was shortened by 8 bases and J by 4 bases, with 19 bases between the two germline ends. Germline values: CDR1 SGHVS, CDR2 FQNEAQ. The CDR3 spans 15 residues. In nucleotides, the CDR3 is TGTGCCAGCGGGATCGGAGTAAACTTTGCAGATACGCAGTATTTT. This codes for CASGIGVNFADTQYF. Full variable domain (rest looked up from reference TRBV7-8 and TRBJ2-3): GAGVSQSPRYKVAKRGQDVALRCDPISGHVSLFWYQQALGQGPEFLTYFQNEAQLDKSGLPSDRFFAERPEGSVSTLKIQRTQQEDSAVYLCASGIGVNFADTQYFGPGTRLTVL.

In its sample, this clonotype was seen once. The chain recombines TRBV3-1 with TRBJ2-7; perhaps TRBD1 as D (7 bases). Germline V lookup: CDR1 LGHDT, CDR2 YNNKEL (reference sequence). Between the trimmed V and J ends, which lost 4 bases and 2 bases, there was a span of 12 bases. The CDR3 is 14 residues long. CDR3 DNA: TGTGCCAGCAGCCTCAGGGGGGTTGCCTACGAGCAGTACTTC. It specifies CASSLRGVAYEQYF.

This chain joins TRBV20-1 and TRBJ2-3; D is perhaps TRBD1 (5 bases). In germline, CDR1 is DFQATT, CDR2 SNEGSKA (reference sequence). The CDR3 spans 16 residues. With 0 bases removed from V and 3 bases from J, the gap between germline ends came to 16 bases. The CDR3 region is CSARDLPFRDTDTQYF. For the CDR3, the DNA is TGCAGTGCTAGAGATCTCCCATTCAGGGATACAGATACGCAGTATTTT.

The chain carries TRBV19 and TRBJ1-5, with D perhaps matching TRBD1 (6 bases). V was trimmed by 7 bases and J by 3 bases, leaving 10 bases between them. Germline loops: CDR1 LNHDA, CDR2 SQIVND (reference sequence). This CDR3 region has 13 residues. CDR3 nucleotide sequence: TGTGCCAGTAACAGGGAACTCAATCAGCCCCAGCATTTT. Translating gives CASNRELNQPQHF.

The CDR3 here is CASSVLSGSYEQFF. DNA of the CDR3: TGTGCCAGCAGCGTTCTTAGCGGGAGTTATGAGCAGTTCTTC. This chain links TRBV9 with TRBJ2-1; 9 nucleotides align to TRBD2. Germline CDR1 is SGDLS and CDR2 is YYNGEE. The CDR3 totals 14 residues. Trimming took 2 bases from V and 8 from J; bases not matched to a gene: 5.

This rearrangement joins TRBV5-1 to TRBJ2-2; D gene uncertain. V lost 0 bases to trimming and J lost 4 bases, with 10 bases between them. This CDR3 comprises 15 residues. Germline V gene sequence: CDR1 SGHRS, CDR2 YFSETQ. Here the CDR3 reads CASSLAVASTGELFF. CDR3 DNA sequence: TGCGCCAGCAGCTTGGCCGTAGCCAGCACCGGGGAGCTGTTTTTT. The whole variable domain, remainder taken from reference TRBV5-1 and TRBJ2-2, is KAGVTQTPRYLIKTRGQQVTLSCSPISGHRSVSWYQQTPGQGLQFLFEYFSETQRNKGNFPGRFSGRQFSNSRSEMNVSTLELGDSALYLCASSLAVASTGELFFGEGSRLTVL.

The chain couples TRBV28 to TRBJ2-7; D not resolved. Germline CDR1 is MDHEN and CDR2 is SYDVKM. V was cut by 1 base and J by 2 bases, with 12 bases left in between. This CDR3 has 15 amino acids. In DNA, the CDR3 is TGTGCCAGCAGTTTATTCTCCCCAGGCGCCTACGAGCAGTACTTC. Its translation: CASSLFSPGAYEQYF. Full variable domain (rest looked up from reference TRBV28 and TRBJ2-7): DVKVTQSSRYLVKRTGEKVFLECVQDMDHENMFWYRQDPGLGLRLIYFSYDVKMKEKGDIPEGYSVSREKKERFSLILESASTNQTSMYLCASSLFSPGAYEQYFGPGTRLTVT.

V and J are TRBV24-1 and TRBJ2-3; D is unresolved. Between the trimmed V and J ends, which lost 9 bases and 6 bases, there was a span of 3 bases. The CDR3 is 9 amino acids. Germline V gene sequence: CDR1 KGHDR, CDR2 SFDVKD. The CDR3 sequence is CATPDTQYF. CDR3 nucleotides: TGTGCCACCCCGGATACGCAGTATTTT.